The present T cell receptor (beta chain) was sequenced within a study of shared clonotypes between healthy human individuals. Study-wide background: Per-donor plates numbered three CD4 naive, three CD4 memory, two CD8 naive and one CD8 memory. Overall study findings and caveats: Sampling was confined to blood; repertoires within tissues likely differ. What rarefaction showed was incomplete sorted-subset sequencing despite large depth.

A word on this clone: Its target is unknown.

The V segment lost 6 bases and the J segment 10 bases; nucleotides outside the gene matches: 6. The CDR3 totals 14 residues. Germline-derived CDR1 and CDR2 are SNHLY and FYNNEI. Sequenced by immunoSEQ multiplex PCR; TCRdb stores in-frame clones only, minus some. The sample yields about 2 million clones, 85% to 95% seen once. Both subsets, CD45RA+ naive and CD45RA-negative memory, were split from the CD4+ cells. The sequencing input was naive CD4+ T cells sorted from blood. Noted subset: CD45RA+ positively selected. The chain is built from TRBV2 and TRBJ1-6; 10 bases line up with TRBD1. This receptor was taken from a man between 18 and 29 years old in good health. The CDR3 protein is CASSGTGVRSPLHF. CDR3 sequence (DNA): TGTGCCAGCAGCGGGACAGGGGTGCGCTCACCCCTCCACTTT.